This TCR beta chain comes out of a study of blood T cell repertoires in COVID-19. Across the study: There were acute and convalescent COVID-19 samples, and they came from the United States, Italy and Spain.

In the study's own analysis: Nucleated cell counts were estimated from reference gene primer amplification. Sequenced by immunoSEQ multiplex PCR; TCRdb stores in-frame clones only, minus some. V, J and clone size derive from that table, while D and trimming were established from the DNA sequence. The sample lists around 140,000 clones; roughly four fifths were seen once. Germline CDR1 reads SGDLS; CDR2 reads YYNGEE. V lost 0 bases and J lost 2; bases outside the gene matches: 4. The CDR3 totals 17 residues. This sequence was found in a woman over 75 with active or convalescent COVID-19. The sample was peripheral blood. The chain employs TRBV9 and TRBJ2-3; 12 bases align to TRBD2. As DNA, the CDR3 is TGTGCCAGCAGCGTAGGGCTAGCGGGGGGGTACACAGATACGCAGTATTTT. Translation gives CASSVGLAGGYTDTQYF.